This T cell receptor beta chain originates from a study of T cell repertoires in cytomegalovirus infection. V was trimmed by 1 base and J by 5 bases, leaving 6 bases between them. Germline lookup yields CDR1 SGHKS and CDR2 YYEKEE (reference sequence). This CDR3 comprises 12 residues. This clonotype was counted ten times or more. TCRdb itself ran the reads through MiXCR, one entry per CDR3 protein. The profile shows around 450,000 distinct CDR3 sequences, around 10% of them singletons. This chain connects TRBV5-5 to TRBJ1-1; D is unresolved. Sequenced sample: PBMCs. The sequence came from a human donor in good health (CMV status not recorded). Some clones in this sample may be carry-over from other donors' samples. Written as DNA, the CDR3 is TGTGCCAGCAGCTTGTTCCTAACTGAAGCTTTCTTT. As protein: CASSLFLTEAFF.